This T cell receptor (beta chain) derives from a study of metastatic and nonmetastatic thyroid tumors. Study-wide results and limits: Significantly greater TCR beta diversity was reportedly found in malignant thyroid tumors than in benign nodules (in blood and tumor).

Thyroid surgery took place with no prior treatment in any patient. Concerning this clone itself: What it recognizes is unknown.

TCRdb re-clonotyped the PCR reads through MiXCR. This table has 20,000 to 25,000 clones, about a sixth appearing once. The TCR comes from a female donor with papillary thyroid cancer or a benign thyroid nodule (not recorded which). Some clones in this sample may be carry-over from other donors' samples. Material: blood.

DNA for the CDR3: TGTGCCAGCAGGGCGATACGGGAGCCCTCCTACGAGCAGTACTTC. It specifies CASRAIREPSYEQYF. The chain carries TRBV6-1 and TRBJ2-7, with a tentative D call TRBD2 (6 bases). The CDR3 consists of 15 residues. Germline V gene lookup returns CDR1 MNHNS and CDR2 SASEGT. V was cut by 6 bases and J by 0 bases, with 15 bases left in between.